One and the same sample provided the 24 T cell receptor beta chains below, sequenced in a study of naive and memory T cell subsets (dated by TCRdb to 2016 to 2017). The library was built by means of UMI-ligation and nested PCR. The instrument was an Illumina MiSeq. The beta constant-region primer consisted of an equimolar mixture of two oligonucleotides that together covered TRBC1 and TRBC2. The ligated cDNA went through four rounds of PCR with nested alpha and beta constant-region primers together with the SP2 primer. The public reads were reanalyzed by TCRdb: fastp trimming at Q25, MiXCR alignment, in-frame beta chains only. Each entry merges the rows of one CDR3 protein and shows their most common DNA and genes. The sample table contains around 130,000 distinct CDR3 sequences; only one count was recorded for around a third of them. The ten biggest clones cover roughly 0.9% of the sample. Sequenced material: central memory CD4+ T cells from blood. Reading the label with the study, this specimen's cell subset or site is: central memory, CD45RA- CD27+. The receptor set was obtained from a human donor in good health.

The sample holds a few counts of this clonotype. This chain connects TRBV28 to TRBJ2-7, with TRBD2 identical over 7 bases. With V trimmed by 6 bases and J by 2 bases, 10 bases remained unmatched. Germline V CDR1 and CDR2: MDHEN, SYDVKM. The CDR3 totals 15 residues. The chain's CDR3 is CASSRLRERTYEQYF. The CDR3 DNA reads TGTGCCAGCAGCCGGTTGCGGGAGCGCACCTACGAGCAGTACTTC.

The chain employs TRBV7-9 and TRBJ2-7; D is possibly TRBD1 (6 bases). This CDR3 is 13 amino acids long. The germline V and J ends were trimmed by 3 bases and 7 bases, with 13 bases remaining between them. CDR1 is SEHNR, CDR2 FQNEAQ, per germline (reference sequence). CDR3 coding DNA: TGTGCCAGCAGCTTCCCCAGGGGCTCTGAGCAGTACTTC. This codes for CASSFPRGSEQYF.

This clonotype was counted between two and nine times. This chain uses TRBV5-8 with TRBJ2-6; D gene uncertain. The CDR3 runs 14 residues. Looked up from germline, CDR1 is SGHTS and CDR2 is YDEGEE. Deletions cut 3 bases from V and 2 bases from J, with 6 bases between. CDR3 amino acids: CASSSIAGANVLTF. The CDR3 DNA reads TGTGCCAGCAGCTCTATTGCTGGGGCCAACGTCCTGACTTTC.

This clonotype was counted a few times. The gene calls are TRBV9 and TRBJ2-1; 10 positions match TRBD2. Germline trimming cut 4 bases from V and 0 bases from J; bases unmatched to any gene: 13. The CDR3 length is 19 residues. The germline V gene has CDR1 SGDLS and CDR2 YYNGEE. CDR3 sequence reads: CASSPRVLAGVFSYNEQFF. The CDR3 DNA sequence: TGTGCCAGCAGCCCCAGGGTCCTAGCGGGAGTTTTCTCCTACAATGAGCAGTTCTTC. The full variable domain, in which reference TRBV9 and TRBJ2-1 provide the parts outside the CDR3, is DSGVTQTPKHLITATGQRVTLRCSPRSGDLSVYWYQQSLDQGLQFLIQYYNGEERAKGNILERFSAQQFPDLHSELNLSSLELGDSALYFCASSPRVLAGVFSYNEQFFGPGTRLTVL.

The rearrangement links TRBV25-1 to TRBJ2-1; D is perhaps TRBD1 (5 bases). CDR1 and CDR2 (germline): MGHDK, SYGVNS. The CDR3 has 15 residues. Trimming pared 1 base from V and 6 bases from J, leaving 13 bases between. The CDR3 loop is CASSESGFPPNEQFF. For the CDR3, the DNA is TGTGCCAGCAGTGAATCAGGGTTCCCCCCCAATGAGCAGTTCTTC.

The CDR3 coding sequence is TGCGCCAGCAGCCCGACAGGGGCCCGAACTAATGAAAAACTGTTTTTT. The encoded protein is CASSPTGARTNEKLFF. This rearrangement joins TRBV4-3 to TRBJ1-4, with TRBD1 matching 8 bases. Germline loops: CDR1 LGHNA, CDR2 YSLEER. V was clipped by 4 bases and J by 1 base; unmatched bases: 5. This CDR3 spans 16 amino acids.

The chain combines TRBV30 with TRBJ1-4; 9 bases map to TRBD1. CDR1 and CDR2 from the germline V gene are GTSNPN and SVGIG (reference sequence). Germline trimming cut 2 bases from V and 4 bases from J; bases unmatched to any gene: 2. This CDR3 is 14 amino acids long. The CDR3 loop reads CAWSKDRGNEKLFF. The CDR3 region has the DNA TGTGCCTGGAGTAAGGACAGGGGTAATGAAAAACTGTTTTTT.

On this clonotype: One junction end disagrees with the germline gene, perhaps due to a read error. The V call is TRBV20-1, the J call TRBJ2-3; D uncertain. Germline V gene data show CDR1 as DFQATT and CDR2 as SNEGSKA (reference sequence). CDR3 size: 14 residues. The CDR3 DNA reads as TGCAGTGCTAGAGGCCGAGAACCACAGATACGCAGTAATTTT. Its translation is CSARGREPQIRSNF.

The chain recombines TRBV6-5 with TRBJ2-1; 7 bases map to TRBD1. The CDR3 sequence is 17 residues long. The junction had 11 bases not matched to a gene; V was cut back by 5 bases and J by 1 base. Germline-derived CDR1 and CDR2 are MNHEY and SVGAGI. CDR3 bases: TGTGCCAGCAGTCCCCCCAAACAGGGGTCTTCCTACAATGAGCAGTTCTTC. Protein product: CASSPPKQGSSYNEQFF.

This rearrangement joins TRBV5-4 to TRBJ2-6, with D possibly TRBD1 on 6 matching bases. Germline CDR1 reads SGHNT; CDR2 reads YYREEE (reference sequence). The V end was cut by 3 bases, the J end by 2 bases, with 15 bases between. This CDR3 is built from 17 residues. The CDR3 DNA follows: TGTGCCAGCAGCTCAGGGGCGGCAAGACCTGGGGCCAACGTCCTGACTTTC. This encodes CASSSGAARPGANVLTF.

The genes are TRBV6-2 or TRBV6-3 and TRBJ2-1; D gene uncertain. The V and J ends lost 4 bases and 10 bases respectively, with 14 bases between them. Germline V lookup: CDR1 MNHEY, CDR2 SVGEGT. The CDR3 runs to 13 residues. The CDR3 sequence: CASSFMSSTEQFF. CDR3 bases: TGTGCCAGCAGTTTCATGTCCTCGACAGAGCAGTTCTTC.

The V gene is TRBV9, the J gene TRBJ2-7; 9 bases align to TRBD1. There are 16 residues in the CDR3. CDR1 is SGDLS, CDR2 YYNGEE, per germline. Trimming removed 4 bases from V and 5 bases from J; junction bases left unmatched: 13. CDR3 in DNA: TGTGCCAGCAGCCGGGCAGGGGGGACAGGGAGCAACGAGCAGTACTTC. Translation: CASSRAGGTGSNEQYF.

This clonotype was seen more than once but under ten times. The chain carries TRBV3-1 and TRBJ2-3; TRBD1 matches 8 bases. V shed 4 bases and J 3 bases; nucleotides not matched to a gene: 6. The CDR3 length is 15 residues. Per germline, CDR1 LGHDT and CDR2 YNNKEL (reference sequence). CDR3 nucleotides: TGTGCCAGCAGCCGTCGACAGGGGTTGACAGATACGCAGTATTTT. It codes for CASSRRQGLTDTQYF.

This clonotype came up many times. For the CDR3, the DNA is TGTGCCAGCAGTTATATGCCAGATCAGCCCCAGCATTTT. Translation gives CASSYMPDQPQHF. This chain joins TRBV6-6 and TRBJ1-5; D remains unclear. Between the trimmed V and J ends, which lost 3 bases and 5 bases, there was a span of 8 bases. From germline, CDR1 is MNHNY and CDR2 SVGAGI (reference sequence). The CDR3 extends over 13 amino acids.

This clonotype was detected ten times or more. The chain has TRBV12-3 or TRBV12-4 and TRBJ2-1; 10 bases match TRBD1. CDR3 length equals 13 residues. With V trimmed by 8 bases and J by 6 bases, 4 bases remained unmatched. The CDR3 DNA reads TGTGCCAGCCGGGACAGGGGCATCAATGAGCAGTTCTTC. Translating gives CASRDRGINEQFF.

The V call is TRBV7-9, the J call TRBJ1-1; D gene uncertain. This CDR3 comprises 11 residues. The V gene lost 8 bases and the J gene lost 5 bases, with 9 bases spanning the gap. Germline loops: CDR1 SEHNR, CDR2 FQNEAQ (reference sequence). Written as DNA, the CDR3 is TGTGCCAGCGGCGAAGAGACTGAAGCTTTCTTT. Its translation is CASGEETEAFF.

The chain links TRBV12-3 or TRBV12-4 to TRBJ2-5; TRBD1 agrees at 9 bases. This CDR3 is built from 15 residues. The J segment lost 2 bases and the V segment lost 7 bases, leaving 8 bases of the junction unmatched. The CDR3 DNA sequence: TGTGCCAGCACCAGGACAGGGGTCCGTCAAGAGACCCAGTACTTC. Encoded protein: CASTRTGVRQETQYF.

This chain connects TRBV9 to TRBJ2-7, with a tentative D call TRBD2 (5 bases). Per the germline V gene, CDR1 is SGDLS and CDR2 is YYNGEE. V was shortened by 0 bases and J by 3 bases, with 13 bases between the two germline ends. The CDR3 extends over 15 amino acids. The CDR3 here is CASSVGRGSLYEQYF. The CDR3 region has the DNA TGTGCCAGCAGCGTAGGTAGAGGGAGCCTCTACGAGCAGTACTTC.

In this sample, this clonotype turned up a few times. The chain recombines TRBV6-5 with TRBJ2-6, with D possibly matching TRBD1 (6 bases). There are 16 residues in the CDR3. V shed 5 bases and J shed 2 bases, with 13 bases lying between them. Germline V CDR1 and CDR2: MNHEY, SVGAGI. CDR3 bases: TGTGCCAGCAGTACCGGACAGAGCCCTGGGGCCAACGTCCTGACTTTC. Translated: CASSTGQSPGANVLTF.

The V call is TRBV14, the J call TRBJ2-7; D not certain. The CDR3 is 12 residues long. Germline-derived CDR1 and CDR2 are SGHDN and FVKESK. V lost 5 bases and J 2 bases, leaving 7 bases between the germline ends. In DNA form, the CDR3 reads TGTGCCAGCAGCTCCCAGGCCTACGAGCAGTACTTC. It specifies CASSSQAYEQYF.

This clonotype was picked up many times. This chain uses TRBV11-3 with TRBJ2-1, with 8 bases identical to TRBD2. The germline V gene has CDR1 SGHNT and CDR2 YENEEA. V shed 6 bases, J shed 7 bases, and the junction held 5 bases outside the gene matches. CDR3 length: 13 residues. CDR3 region: CASSAGGANEQFF. The CDR3 region has the DNA TGTGCCAGCAGTGCGGGAGGAGCGAATGAGCAGTTCTTC.

This clonotype was seen more than once but under ten times. The V call is TRBV7-9, the J call TRBJ1-5; 7 bases match TRBD1. CDR3 length equals 17 residues. Germline CDR1 and CDR2: SEHNR and FQNEAQ (reference sequence). The J segment lost 3 bases and the V segment lost 1 base, leaving 9 bases of the junction unmatched. The CDR3 DNA reads as TGTGCCAGCAGCTTAGAGAGGTGGGACAGTCTCAATCAGCCCCAGCATTTT. Translation: CASSLERWDSLNQPQHF.

The chain couples TRBV7-6 to TRBJ2-7; 8 bases line up with TRBD1. CDR1 is SGHVS and CDR2 is FNYEAQ in the germline V gene. CDR3 size: 15 residues. The trim removed 4 bases at V and 1 base at J, leaving 6 bases unmatched. The CDR3 DNA follows: TGTGCCAGCAGCTCTAGTGGGGACAGGTCCTACGAGCAGTACTTC. Translated: CASSSSGDRSYEQYF.

This clonotype showed up many times. The V and J genes are TRBV29-1 and TRBJ1-6; perhaps TRBD1 as D (5 bases). Germline values: CDR1 SQVTM, CDR2 ANQGSEA. This CDR3 contains 14 residues. Trimming left V 7 bases short and J 7 bases short, with 17 bases between. Here the CDR3 reads CSAQGLEDNSPLHF. The CDR3 DNA is TGCAGCGCCCAGGGACTGGAGGACAATTCACCCCTCCACTTT.